These 5 T cell receptor beta chains were all obtained from the same sample, sequenced in a study of T cells after yellow fever vaccination. TCRdb processed the 5' RACE reads anew with MiXCR; each CDR3 protein has one entry. The repertoire has some 600,000 distinct CDR3 sequences, 10% to 15% of them found once; the top ten carry around 14%. The sample was PBMCs, taken on the day of the yellow fever booster vaccination. Receptor source: a young man who received the YFV17D yellow fever vaccine.

This clonotype came up a few times. This chain links TRBV7-2 with TRBJ2-7; TRBD2 matches at 8 bases. Germline V gene sequence: CDR1 SGHTA, CDR2 FQGNSA. This CDR3 comprises 16 residues. Germline trimming cut 0 bases from V and 1 base from J; bases unmatched to any gene: 5. The CDR3 protein is CASSLARGAVSYEQYF. In DNA form, the CDR3 reads TGTGCCAGCAGCTTAGCGCGGGGGGCCGTGTCCTACGAGCAGTACTTC.

The sample holds a few counts of this clonotype. The CDR3, as DNA: TGTGCCACCAGCAGAGTGAGACAGAACAATGAGCAGTTCTTC. It yields the protein CATSRVRQNNEQFF. The V gene is TRBV15, the J gene TRBJ2-1; possibly TRBD1 for D (5 bases). The CDR3 covers 14 residues. Germline CDR1 reads LNHNV; CDR2 reads YYDKDF (reference sequence). Trimming stripped 1 base from V and 5 bases from J, with 9 bases between.

This chain links TRBV7-9 with TRBJ2-1; 7 bases are a match to TRBD2. This CDR3 has 16 amino acids. Trimming at V came to 5 bases and at J to 3 bases, leaving 10 bases not matched to a gene. Germline V lookup: CDR1 SEHNR, CDR2 FQNEAQ (reference sequence). The CDR3 protein is CASSPGGLGYYNEQFF. The CDR3 DNA follows: TGTGCCAGCAGCCCCGGCGGACTAGGGTACTACAATGAGCAGTTCTTC.

This clonotype was counted between two and nine times. The V call is TRBV2, the J call TRBJ2-1; tentative D call: TRBD1 (6 bases). Germline V lookup: CDR1 SNHLY, CDR2 FYNNEI. This CDR3 spans 12 amino acids. V dropped 8 bases and J dropped 7 bases, with 12 bases sitting between them. CDR3 amino acids: CASRDKPNEQFF. The CDR3 DNA sequence: TGTGCCAGCCGGGACAAACCAAATGAGCAGTTCTTC.

This clonotype was recorded a few times. The V and J genes are TRBV4-3 and TRBJ2-2; D unresolved. The V and J ends lost 0 bases and 6 bases respectively, with 11 bases between them. The CDR3 covers 15 residues. Germline CDR1 is LGHNA and CDR2 is YSLEER. The CDR3 nucleotides read TGCGCCAGCAGCCAAGAAAAGGCCCGATCCGGGGAGCTGTTTTTT. Encoded protein: CASSQEKARSGELFF.